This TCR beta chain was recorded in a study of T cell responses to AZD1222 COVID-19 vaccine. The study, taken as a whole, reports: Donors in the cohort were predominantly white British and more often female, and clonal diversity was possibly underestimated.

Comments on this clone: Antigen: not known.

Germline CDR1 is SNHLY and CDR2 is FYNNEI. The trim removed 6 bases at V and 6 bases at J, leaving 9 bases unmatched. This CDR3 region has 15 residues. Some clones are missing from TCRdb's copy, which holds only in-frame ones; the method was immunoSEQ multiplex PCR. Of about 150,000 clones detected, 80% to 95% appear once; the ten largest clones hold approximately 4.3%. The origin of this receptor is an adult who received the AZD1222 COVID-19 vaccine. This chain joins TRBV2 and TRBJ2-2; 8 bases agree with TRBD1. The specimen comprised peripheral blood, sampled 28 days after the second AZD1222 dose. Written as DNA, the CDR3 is TGTGCCAGCAGGAATGGACAGGGAGGCGCCGGGGAGCTGTTTTTT. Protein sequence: CASRNGQGGAGELFF.